Presented here are 2 T cell receptor beta chains from one specimen sequenced in a study of graft-versus-host responses after intestinal transplantation (dated by TCRdb to about 2021). Antigen specificity for these receptors is unknown. The time point label on this specimen signifies: cells obtained before transplantation from donor or recipient. The method behind the library was the immunoSEQ multiplex PCR assay. TCRdb stores this immuneACCESS table with in-frame sequences only. Part of the clones is absent; in the studies checked, under half of the shortfall reflects unresolved V genes, and no reason is known for the rest. This sample has 85,000 to 100,000 clones in its table, and around 90% of those were observed once. The top ten hold 0.35% of the sample. The sequences come from unstimulated CD4+ T cells sorted from spleen or lymph node cells, collected before transplant. The receptors here all came from a human donor who was the organ donor for an intestinal transplant.

The CDR3 reads CASSLQEGRANYGYTF. The CDR3 nucleotides read TGTGCCAGCAGTCTCCAGGAGGGACGGGCTAACTATGGCTACACCTTC. The chain has TRBV27 and TRBJ1-2, with a tentative D call TRBD1 (5 bases). The V gene lost 5 bases and the J gene lost 0 bases, with 16 bases spanning the gap. This CDR3 region has 16 residues. In germline, CDR1 is MNHEY, CDR2 SMNVEV (reference sequence).

The rearrangement joins TRBV27 to TRBJ1-1; 9 nucleotides line up with TRBD1. The CDR3 runs to 17 residues. Germline V gene sequence: CDR1 MNHEY, CDR2 SMNVEV (reference sequence). V shed 0 bases and J 2 bases; nucleotides not matched to a gene: 7. The DNA of the CDR3 is TGTGCCAGCAGTTTATCTTTCCCGGGACAGGGAAACACTGAAGCTTTCTTT. It translates to CASSLSFPGQGNTEAFF.